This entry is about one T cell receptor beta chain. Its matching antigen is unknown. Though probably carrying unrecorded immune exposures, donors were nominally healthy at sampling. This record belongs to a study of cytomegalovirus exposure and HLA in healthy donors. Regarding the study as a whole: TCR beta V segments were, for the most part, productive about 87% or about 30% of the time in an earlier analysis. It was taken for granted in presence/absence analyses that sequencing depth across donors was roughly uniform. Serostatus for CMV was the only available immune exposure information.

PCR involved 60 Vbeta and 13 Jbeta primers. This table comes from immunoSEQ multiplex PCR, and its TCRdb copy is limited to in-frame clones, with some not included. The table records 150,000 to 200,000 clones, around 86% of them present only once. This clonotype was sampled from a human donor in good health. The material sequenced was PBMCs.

The CDR3 protein is CASSAGTGPDYEQYF. The CDR3, as DNA: TGTGCCAGCAGTGCCGGGACAGGGCCGGACTACGAGCAGTACTTC. The chain recombines TRBV5-8 with TRBJ2-7; TRBD1 aligns across 9 bases. The CDR3 runs 15 residues. J gave up 3 bases and V 5 bases, and 9 bases lay outside the gene matches. In germline, CDR1 is SGHTS, CDR2 YDEGEE.